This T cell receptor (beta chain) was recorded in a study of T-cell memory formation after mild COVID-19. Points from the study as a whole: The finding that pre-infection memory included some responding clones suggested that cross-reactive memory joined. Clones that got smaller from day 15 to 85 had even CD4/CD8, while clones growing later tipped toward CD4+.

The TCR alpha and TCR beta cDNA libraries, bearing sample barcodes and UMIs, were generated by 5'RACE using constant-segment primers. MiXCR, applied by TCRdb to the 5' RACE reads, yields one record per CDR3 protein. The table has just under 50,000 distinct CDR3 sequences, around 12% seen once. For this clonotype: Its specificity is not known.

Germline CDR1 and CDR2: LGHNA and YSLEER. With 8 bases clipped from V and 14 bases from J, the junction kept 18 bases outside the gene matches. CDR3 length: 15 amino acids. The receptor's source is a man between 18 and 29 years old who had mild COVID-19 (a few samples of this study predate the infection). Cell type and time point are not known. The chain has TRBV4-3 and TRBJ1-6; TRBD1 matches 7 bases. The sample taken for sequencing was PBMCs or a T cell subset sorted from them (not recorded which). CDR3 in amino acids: CASRGQEAGDISLHF. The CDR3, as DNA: TGCGCCAGCCGCGGACAGGAAGCGGGGGATATATCCCTCCACTTT.